This T cell receptor (beta chain) appears in the sequencing data of a study of T-cell memory formation after mild COVID-19. This clonotype has just a few counts. Its antigen is unidentified. TCRdb redid the calling of the 5' RACE reads with MiXCR, one entry per CDR3 protein. The table has about 340,000 distinct CDR3 sequences, approximately 16% seen once; the top ten hold around 24%. V lost 5 bases and J lost 3; bases outside the gene matches: 9. The CDR3 length is 15 residues. The germline CDR1 and CDR2 sequences are SGHVT and SQSDAQ. Study-level points and caveats: Memory from before infection featured some responding clones, which suggests cross-reactive memory joined.

The sample consisted of PBMCs or a T cell subset sorted from them (not recorded which). The chain couples TRBV7-4 to TRBJ1-2, with 7 positions matching TRBD1. This receptor was identified in a man aged 18 to 30 who had mild COVID-19 (a few samples of this study predate the infection). Cell type and time point are not known. CDR3 DNA: TGTGCCAGCAGCGAACAGGGGCGGCTGTACTATGGCTACACCTTC. Protein product: CASSEQGRLYYGYTF. Together with reference TRBV7-4 and TRBJ1-2, the CDR3 gives the full variable domain: GAGVSQSPRYKVAKRGRDVALRCDSISGHVTLYWYRQTLGQGSEVLTYSQSDAQRDKSGRPSGRFSAERPERSVSTLKIQRTEQGDSAVYLCASSEQGRLYYGYTFGSGTRLTVV.